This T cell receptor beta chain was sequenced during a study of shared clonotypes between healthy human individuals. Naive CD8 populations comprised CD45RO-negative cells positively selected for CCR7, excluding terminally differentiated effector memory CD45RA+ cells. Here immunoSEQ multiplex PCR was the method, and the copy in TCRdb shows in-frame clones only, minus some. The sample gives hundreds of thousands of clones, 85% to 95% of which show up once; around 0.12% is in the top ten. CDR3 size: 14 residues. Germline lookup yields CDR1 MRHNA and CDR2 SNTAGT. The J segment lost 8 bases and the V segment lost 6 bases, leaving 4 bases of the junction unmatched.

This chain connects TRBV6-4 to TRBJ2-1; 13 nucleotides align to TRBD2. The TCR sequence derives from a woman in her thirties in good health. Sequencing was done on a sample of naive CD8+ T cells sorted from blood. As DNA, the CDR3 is TGTGCCAGCAGCAGGACTAGCGGGAGTCATGAGCAGTTCTTC. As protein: CASSRTSGSHEQFF.